The next 12 T cell receptor beta chains were all read from a single sample in a study of cytomegalovirus exposure and HLA in healthy donors. It was with 60 Vbeta and 13 Jbeta primers that the PCR ran. Sequencing used immunoSEQ multiplex PCR; TCRdb keeps in-frame clones, though not all of them. The sample contains approximately 120,000 clones, 83% of which appear only once. Material for sequencing was PBMCs. Every receptor here comes from a young man in good health and CMV-seropositive.

The chain links TRBV6-1 to TRBJ1-1; TRBD1 aligns across 7 bases. Germline lookup yields CDR1 MNHNS and CDR2 SASEGT. The CDR3 sequence is 15 residues long. After removal of 2 bases from V and 0 bases from J, the junction contained 3 bases not matched to a gene. The CDR3 loop reads CASSEPDRLNTEAFF. CDR3 nucleotides: TGTGCCAGCAGTGAACCGGACAGGCTGAACACTGAAGCTTTCTTT.

V gene TRBV5-6 combines with J gene TRBJ2-4, with no clear D. V lost 4 bases, J lost 0 bases, and 14 bases lay in between. Per the germline V gene, CDR1 is SGHDT and CDR2 is YYEEEE. The CDR3 is 16 amino acids. This CDR3 reads CASSPTGVIAKNIQYF. The CDR3, as DNA: TGTGCCAGCAGCCCTACGGGTGTAATAGCCAAAAACATTCAGTACTTC.

The chain is built from TRBV6-4 and TRBJ2-3; the match to TRBD2 covers 8 bases. The junction had 6 bases not matched to a gene; V was cut back by 5 bases and J by 5 bases. This CDR3 comprises 14 residues. Per the germline V gene, CDR1 is MRHNA and CDR2 is SNTAGT. The CDR3 protein is CASSNGGAQDTQYF. CDR3 DNA: TGTGCCAGCAGTAACGGGGGGGCCCAAGATACGCAGTATTTT.

In the case of this clone: The junction does not match germline at one end; this may be a read error. The chain links TRBV18 to TRBJ1-6; 7 bases align to TRBD1. The CDR3 has 13 amino acids. The germline gives CDR1 KGHSH, CDR2 LQKENI. CDR3 region: CASSGDSNSALHF. The CDR3 nucleotides are TGTGCCAGCTCGGGGGACAGTAATTCAGCCCTCCACTTT.

This clone was counted a single time. This chain joins TRBV6-1 and TRBJ2-3, with D tentatively TRBD2 (6 bases). Between the trimmed V and J ends, which lost 4 bases and 0 bases, there was a span of 11 bases. CDR1 is MNHNS and CDR2 is SASEGT in the germline V gene. The CDR3 consists of 15 residues. The CDR3 nucleotides read TGTGCCAGCAGTGCGCGGGGCCGCAGCACAGATACGCAGTATTTT. Translation: CASSARGRSTDTQYF.

The V and J genes are TRBV4-1 and TRBJ1-2, with D uncertain. Germline CDR1 reads MGHRA; CDR2 reads YSYEKL. The CDR3 is 14 residues long. The V and J ends lost 2 bases and 0 bases respectively, with 7 bases between them. The CDR3 loop reads CASSQTAANYGYTF. CDR3 DNA: TGCGCCAGCAGCCAAACAGCAGCTAACTATGGCTACACCTTC.

The chain is built from TRBV7-3 and TRBJ2-3, with 13 bases aligning to TRBD2. The V gene end was trimmed by 5 bases and the J gene end by 2 bases; junction bases not matched to a gene: 4. Looked up from germline, CDR1 is SGHTA and CDR2 is FQGTGA. The CDR3 has 16 amino acids. CDR3 loop: CASSPTSGGYTDTQYF. The DNA of the CDR3 is TGTGCCAGCAGCCCGACTAGCGGGGGGTACACAGATACGCAGTATTTT.

The chain employs TRBV10-2 and TRBJ2-7; 13 nucleotides agree with TRBD2. This CDR3 has 17 amino acids. Germline V gene data show CDR1 as WSHSY and CDR2 as SAAADI. J lost 7 bases, V lost 4 bases, and 13 bases had no gene match. Here the CDR3 DNA reads TGCGCCAGCAGTGCGTACGGACTAGCGGGGGCGTGGTGGGAGCAGTACTTC. Its translation: CASSAYGLAGAWWEQYF.

The V call is TRBV7-9, the J call TRBJ2-1; no reliable D call. The germline V gene has CDR1 SEHNR and CDR2 FQNEAQ (reference sequence). Trimming took off 1 base at V and 9 bases at J, with 7 bases between the two ends. The CDR3 has 12 amino acids. The CDR3, as DNA: TGTGCCAGCAGCTTAGTTGGCGGTGAGCAGTTCTTC. Protein sequence: CASSLVGGEQFF.

The rearrangement links TRBV13 to TRBJ1-3, with 8 bases aligning to TRBD1. With 7 bases clipped from V and 0 bases from J, the junction kept 11 bases outside the gene matches. The CDR3 is made up of 17 amino acids. CDR1 is PRHDT and CDR2 is FYEKMQ in the germline V gene (reference sequence). CDR3 residues: CASTMSTGASSGNTIYF. The CDR3, as DNA: TGTGCCAGCACCATGTCGACAGGGGCGAGCTCTGGAAACACCATATATTTT. Using reference TRBV13 and TRBJ1-3 for the parts outside the CDR3, the full variable domain is AAGVIQSPRHLIKEKRETATLKCYPIPRHDTVYWYQQGPGQDPQFLISFYEKMQSDKGSIPDRFSAQQFSDYHSELNMSSLELGDSALYFCASTMSTGASSGNTIYFGEGSWLTVV.

The chain recombines TRBV5-8 with TRBJ2-5, with 10 bases that match TRBD1. Germline assignment: CDR1 SGHTS and CDR2 YDEGEE. Unmatched junction bases numbered 7, after V lost 4 bases and J lost 4 bases. The CDR3 is 15 residues long. The CDR3 DNA reads TGTGCCAGCAGCCAACGGACAGGGGGAAGAGAGACCCAGTACTTC. Its translation is CASSQRTGGRETQYF.

The chain employs TRBV4-1 and TRBJ2-2; 7 bases are a match to TRBD2. The V and J ends lost 1 base and 6 bases, in that order; junction bases with no gene match: 5. The CDR3 covers 15 residues. Germline V gene data show CDR1 as MGHRA and CDR2 as YSYEKL. CDR3 bases: TGCGCCAGCAGCCAAGGTTGGGGGGGTCCCGGGGAGCTGTTTTTT. It specifies CASSQGWGGPGELFF.